This TCR beta chain was found in a study of blood T cell repertoires in COVID-19. Method: immunoSEQ multiplex PCR; TCRdb's copy keeps in-frame clones and lacks some. The sample carries more than 200,000 clones, less than 90% recorded once. The germline V gene has CDR1 SGHRS and CDR2 YFSETQ. CDR3 length: 13 amino acids. With 3 bases removed from V and 5 bases from J, the gap between germline ends came to 11 bases. The receptor was derived from a woman aged 45-59 years with acute or convalescent COVID-19. Sequencing was carried out using peripheral blood. This rearrangement joins TRBV5-1 to TRBJ1-2; D ambiguous. The CDR3 reads CASSSGAGYGYTF. Here the CDR3 DNA reads TGCGCCAGCAGCTCCGGTGCCGGGTATGGCTACACCTTC.